This T cell receptor beta chain stems from a study of T cell responses to AZD1222 COVID-19 vaccine. To note about this clone: Its matching antigen is unknown.

Data came from immunoSEQ multiplex PCR; TCRdb stores just in-frame clones and leaves some out. The top ten clones hold over 0.75% of a sample with 200,000 or so clones, approximately 91% of them seen once. Study-level points and caveats: A rise in Spike-specific TCR breadth and depth followed two AZD1222 doses.

The source material was peripheral blood, sampled on day 0 of AZD1222 vaccination. This receptor was obtained from an adult in good health.

CDR3 DNA sequence: TGTGCCAGCAGGGAAGGACTCGCGCGGGTCGGGGAGCTGTTTTTT. It encodes CASREGLARVGELFF. V usage is TRBV27 and J usage is TRBJ2-2; D possibly corresponds to TRBD2 (5 bases). V lost 6 bases and J 7 bases, leaving 18 bases between the germline ends. The CDR3 totals 15 residues. CDR1 is MNHEY and CDR2 is SMNVEV in the germline V gene (reference sequence).